This T cell receptor (beta chain) derives from a study of tissue T cells after allogeneic stem cell transplantation. Findings of the study overall: Only a limited share of tissue TCRs appeared in blood or spleen. Shared clones across patients were few; motif clustering revealed tissue-specific shared signatures.

This clone was seen only a few times. The target antigen is unknown. Genes and germline come from the mouse. The CDR3 is cut off 1 residue early in the read; its end comes from the germline J gene. Time point indicated: mouse harvest day 7 after allogeneic transplant. Tail vein injection delivered 10^7 T-cell-depleted bone marrow cells and 10^6 splenic CD5+ T cells. Assay: immunoSEQ multiplex PCR; the TCRdb copy retains only in-frame clones and omits some. The repertoire consists of approximately 6,600 clones, with less than 55% occurring once and the leading ten covering roughly 8%. The CDR3 consists of 14 residues. Germline V gene sequence: CDR1 GKSSPN, CDR2 SITVG. V lost 1 base and J lost 0; bases outside the gene matches: 2.

This sequence was found in a female BALB/c mouse given C57BL/6 T cells with graft-versus-host disease after an allogeneic hematopoietic cell transplant. This sequence joins TRBV31 and TRBJ1-1; 7 bases agree with TRBD1. Sequencing was done on a sample of lymph node tissue. The CDR3 spells CAWSPGQANTEVFF. The sequenced part of the CDR3 DNA is TGTGCCTGGAGTCCCGGACAGGCAAACACAGAAGTCTTC.